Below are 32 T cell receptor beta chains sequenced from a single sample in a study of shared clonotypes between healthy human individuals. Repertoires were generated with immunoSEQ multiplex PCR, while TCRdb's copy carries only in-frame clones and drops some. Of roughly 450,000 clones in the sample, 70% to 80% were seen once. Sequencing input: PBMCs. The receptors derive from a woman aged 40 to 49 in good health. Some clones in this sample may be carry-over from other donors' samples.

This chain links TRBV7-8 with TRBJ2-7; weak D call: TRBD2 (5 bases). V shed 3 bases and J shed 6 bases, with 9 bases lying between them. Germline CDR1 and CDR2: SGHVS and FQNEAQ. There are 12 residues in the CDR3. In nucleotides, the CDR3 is TGTGCCAGCAGCTTCACTAGGCGCGAGCAGTACTTC. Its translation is CASSFTRREQYF.

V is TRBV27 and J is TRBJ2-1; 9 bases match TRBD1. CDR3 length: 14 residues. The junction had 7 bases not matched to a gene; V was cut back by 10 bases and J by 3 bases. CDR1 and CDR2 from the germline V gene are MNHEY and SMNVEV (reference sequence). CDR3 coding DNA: TGTGCCACCACAACAGGGGGCTTCTACAATGAGCAGTTCTTC. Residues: CATTTGGFYNEQFF.

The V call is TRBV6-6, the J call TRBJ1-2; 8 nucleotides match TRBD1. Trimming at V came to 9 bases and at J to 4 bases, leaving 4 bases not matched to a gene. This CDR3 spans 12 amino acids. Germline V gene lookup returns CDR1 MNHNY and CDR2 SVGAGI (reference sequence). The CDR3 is CASGTGGYGYTF. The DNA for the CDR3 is TGTGCCAGTGGAACAGGGGGCTATGGCTACACCTTC.

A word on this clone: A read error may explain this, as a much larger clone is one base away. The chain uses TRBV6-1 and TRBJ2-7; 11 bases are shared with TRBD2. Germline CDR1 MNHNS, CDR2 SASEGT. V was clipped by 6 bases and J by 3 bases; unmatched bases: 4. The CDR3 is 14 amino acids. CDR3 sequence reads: CASSPGTSGYEQYF. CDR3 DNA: TGTGCCAGCAGCCCCGGGACTAGCGGCTACGAGCAGTACTTC.

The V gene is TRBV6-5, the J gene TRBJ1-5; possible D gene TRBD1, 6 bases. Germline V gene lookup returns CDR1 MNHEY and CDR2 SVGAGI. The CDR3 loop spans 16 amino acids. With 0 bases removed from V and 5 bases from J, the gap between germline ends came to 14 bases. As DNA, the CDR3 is TGTGCCAGCAGTTACTCGTGGGCCAGGGGTGATCAGCCCCAGCATTTT. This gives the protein CASSYSWARGDQPQHF.

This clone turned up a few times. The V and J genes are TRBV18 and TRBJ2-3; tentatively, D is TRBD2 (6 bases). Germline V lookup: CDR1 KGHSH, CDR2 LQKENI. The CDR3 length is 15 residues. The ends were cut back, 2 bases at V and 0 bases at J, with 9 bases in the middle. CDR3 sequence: CASSPASVSTDTQYF. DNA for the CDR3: TGTGCCAGCTCACCAGCTAGCGTGAGCACAGATACGCAGTATTTT.

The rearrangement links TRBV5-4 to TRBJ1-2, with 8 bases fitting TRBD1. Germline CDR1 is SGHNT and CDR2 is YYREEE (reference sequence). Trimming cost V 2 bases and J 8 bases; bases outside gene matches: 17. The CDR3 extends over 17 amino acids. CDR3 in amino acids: CASSFVSSGRGLSGYTF. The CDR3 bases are TGTGCCAGCAGCTTCGTGTCTTCCGGCAGGGGGCTGAGCGGCTACACCTTC.

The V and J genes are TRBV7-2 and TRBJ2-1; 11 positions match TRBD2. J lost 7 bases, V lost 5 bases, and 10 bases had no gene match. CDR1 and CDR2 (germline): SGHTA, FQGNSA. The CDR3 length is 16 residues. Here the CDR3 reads CASSPRGLAGGNEQFF. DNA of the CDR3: TGTGCCAGCAGCCCTAGGGGTCTAGCGGGAGGAAATGAGCAGTTCTTC.

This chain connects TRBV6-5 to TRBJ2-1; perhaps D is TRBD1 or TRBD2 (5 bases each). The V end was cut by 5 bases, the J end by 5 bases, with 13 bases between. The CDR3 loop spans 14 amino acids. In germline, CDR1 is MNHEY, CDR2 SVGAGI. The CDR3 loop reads CASSRDRVDNEQFF. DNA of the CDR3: TGTGCCAGCAGTCGGGACCGAGTTGACAATGAGCAGTTCTTC.

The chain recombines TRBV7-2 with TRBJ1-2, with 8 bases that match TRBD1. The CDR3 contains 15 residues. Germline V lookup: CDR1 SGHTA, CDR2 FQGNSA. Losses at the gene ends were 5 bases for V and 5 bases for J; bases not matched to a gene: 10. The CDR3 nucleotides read TGTGCCAGCAGCCCGGCCCTGACAGGGGCTTATGGCTACACCTTC. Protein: CASSPALTGAYGYTF. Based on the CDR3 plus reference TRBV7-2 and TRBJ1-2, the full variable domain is GAGVSQSPSNKVTEKGKDVELRCDPISGHTALYWYRQSLGQGLEFLIYFQGNSAPDKSGLPSDRFSAERTGGSVSTLTIQRTQQEDSAVYLCASSPALTGAYGYTFGSGTRLTVV.

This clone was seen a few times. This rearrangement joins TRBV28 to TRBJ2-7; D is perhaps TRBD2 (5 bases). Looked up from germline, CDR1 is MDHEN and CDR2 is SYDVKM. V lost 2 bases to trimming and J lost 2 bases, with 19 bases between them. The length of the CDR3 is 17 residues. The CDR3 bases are TGTGCCAGCAGTTTAAACCCACGTGGTGGGAGCACCTACGAGCAGTACTTC. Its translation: CASSLNPRGGSTYEQYF.

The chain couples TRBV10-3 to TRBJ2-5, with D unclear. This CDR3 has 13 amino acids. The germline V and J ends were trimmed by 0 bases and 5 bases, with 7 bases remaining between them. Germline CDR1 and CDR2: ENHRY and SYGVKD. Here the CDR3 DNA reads TGTGCCATCAGTGAGTCCGGTATGGAGACCCAGTACTTC. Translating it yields CAISESGMETQYF.

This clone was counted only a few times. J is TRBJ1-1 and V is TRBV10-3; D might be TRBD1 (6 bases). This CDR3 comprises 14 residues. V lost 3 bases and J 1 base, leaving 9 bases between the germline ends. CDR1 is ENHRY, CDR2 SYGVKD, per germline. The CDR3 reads CAISDYRANTEAFF. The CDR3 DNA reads TGTGCCATCAGTGACTACAGGGCGAACACTGAAGCTTTCTTT.

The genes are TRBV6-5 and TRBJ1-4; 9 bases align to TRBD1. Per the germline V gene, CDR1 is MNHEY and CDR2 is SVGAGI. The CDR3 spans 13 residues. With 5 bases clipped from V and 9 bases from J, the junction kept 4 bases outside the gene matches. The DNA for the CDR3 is TGTGCCAGCAGTGACAGGGGGTTGAAAAAACTGTTTTTT. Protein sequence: CASSDRGLKKLFF.

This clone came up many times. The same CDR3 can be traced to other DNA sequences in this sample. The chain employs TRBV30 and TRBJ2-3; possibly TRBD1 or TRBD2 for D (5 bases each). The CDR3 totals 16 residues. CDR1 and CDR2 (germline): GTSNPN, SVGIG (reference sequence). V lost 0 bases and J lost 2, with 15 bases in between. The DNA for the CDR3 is TGTGCCTGGAGTGTACGTAGAGGGGAAATCACAGATACGCAGTATTTT. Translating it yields CAWSVRRGEITDTQYF. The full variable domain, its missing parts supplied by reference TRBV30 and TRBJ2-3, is SQTIHQWPATLVQPVGSPLSLECTVEGTSNPNLYWYRQAAGRGLQLLFYSVGIGQISSEVPQNLSASRPQDRQFILSSKKLLLSDSGFYLCAWSVRRGEITDTQYFGPGTRLTVL.

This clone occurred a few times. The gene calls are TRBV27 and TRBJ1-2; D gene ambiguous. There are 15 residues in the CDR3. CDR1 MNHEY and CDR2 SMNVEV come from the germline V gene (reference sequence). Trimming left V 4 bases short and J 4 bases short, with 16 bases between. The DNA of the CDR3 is TGTGCCAGCAGTTCCGGGGAGGCCACACTCTATGGCTACACCTTC. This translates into CASSSGEATLYGYTF.

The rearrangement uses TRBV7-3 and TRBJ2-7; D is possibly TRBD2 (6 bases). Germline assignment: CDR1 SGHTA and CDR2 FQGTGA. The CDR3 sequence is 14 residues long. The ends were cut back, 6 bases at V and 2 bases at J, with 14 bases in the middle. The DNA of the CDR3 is TGTGCCAGCAGTCCCACCGGAGGGCCCTACGAGCAGTACTTC. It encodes CASSPTGGPYEQYF.

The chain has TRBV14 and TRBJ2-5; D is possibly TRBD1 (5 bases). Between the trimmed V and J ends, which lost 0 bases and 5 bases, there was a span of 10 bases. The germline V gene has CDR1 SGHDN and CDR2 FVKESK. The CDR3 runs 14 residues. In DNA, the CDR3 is TGTGCCAGCAGCCAAGAGACAGTCCTGGAGACCCAGTACTTC. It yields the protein CASSQETVLETQYF. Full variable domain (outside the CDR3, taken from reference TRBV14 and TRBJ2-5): EAGVTQFPSHSVIEKGQTVTLRCDPISGHDNLYWYRRVMGKEIKFLLHFVKESKQDESGMPNNRFLAERTGGTYSTLKVQPAELEDSGVYFCASSQETVLETQYFGPGTRLLVL.

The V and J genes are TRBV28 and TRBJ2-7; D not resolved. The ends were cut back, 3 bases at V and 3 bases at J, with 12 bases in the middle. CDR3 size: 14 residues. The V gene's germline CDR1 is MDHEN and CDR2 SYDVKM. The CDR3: CASSLTGSNYEQYF. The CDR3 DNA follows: TGTGCCAGCAGTTTGACCGGGTCAAACTACGAGCAGTACTTC.

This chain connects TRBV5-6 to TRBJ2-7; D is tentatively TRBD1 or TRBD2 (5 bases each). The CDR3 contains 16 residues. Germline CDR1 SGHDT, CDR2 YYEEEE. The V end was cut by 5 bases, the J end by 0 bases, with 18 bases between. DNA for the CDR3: TGTGCCAGCAGTCGACGATTTGGGACGAGCTCCTACGAGCAGTACTTC. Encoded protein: CASSRRFGTSSYEQYF.

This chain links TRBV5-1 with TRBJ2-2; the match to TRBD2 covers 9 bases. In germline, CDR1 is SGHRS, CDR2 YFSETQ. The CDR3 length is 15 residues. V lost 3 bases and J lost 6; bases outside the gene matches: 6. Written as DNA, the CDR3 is TGCGCCAGCAGCTCTTTAGCGGGAGTGGCCGGGGAGCTGTTTTTT. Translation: CASSSLAGVAGELFF.

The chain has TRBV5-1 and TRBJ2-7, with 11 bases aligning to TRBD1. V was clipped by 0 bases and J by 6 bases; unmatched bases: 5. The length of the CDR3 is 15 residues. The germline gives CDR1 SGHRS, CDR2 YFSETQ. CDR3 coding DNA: TGCGCCAGCAGCTTGGAGCCGGGACAGGGGGTCGAGCAGTACTTC. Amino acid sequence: CASSLEPGQGVEQYF.

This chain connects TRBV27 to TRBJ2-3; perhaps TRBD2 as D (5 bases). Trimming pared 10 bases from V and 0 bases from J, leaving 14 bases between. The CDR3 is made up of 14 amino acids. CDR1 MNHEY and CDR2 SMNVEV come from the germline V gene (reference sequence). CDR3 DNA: TGTGCCACATTGCCAGAGCGGAGCACAGATACGCAGTATTTT. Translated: CATLPERSTDTQYF.

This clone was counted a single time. The CDR3 loop reads CASRADRGNTDTQYF. In nucleotides, the CDR3 is TGTGCCAGCAGGGCGGACAGGGGGAACACAGATACGCAGTATTTT. The gene calls are TRBV2 and TRBJ2-3; 10 positions match TRBD1. The V segment lost 6 bases and the J segment 2 bases; nucleotides outside the gene matches: 5. Germline V gene data show CDR1 as SNHLY and CDR2 as FYNNEI. CDR3 size: 15 residues.

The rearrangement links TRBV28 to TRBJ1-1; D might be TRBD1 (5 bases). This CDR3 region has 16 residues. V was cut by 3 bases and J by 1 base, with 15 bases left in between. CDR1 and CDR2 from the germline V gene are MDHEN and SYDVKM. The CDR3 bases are TGTGCCAGCAGTTTCCCCCCGAGACAGAGGAACACTGAAGCTTTCTTT. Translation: CASSFPPRQRNTEAFF. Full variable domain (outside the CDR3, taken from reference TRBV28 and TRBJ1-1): DVKVTQSSRYLVKRTGEKVFLECVQDMDHENMFWYRQDPGLGLRLIYFSYDVKMKEKGDIPEGYSVSREKKERFSLILESASTNQTSMYLCASSFPPRQRNTEAFFGQGTRLTVV.

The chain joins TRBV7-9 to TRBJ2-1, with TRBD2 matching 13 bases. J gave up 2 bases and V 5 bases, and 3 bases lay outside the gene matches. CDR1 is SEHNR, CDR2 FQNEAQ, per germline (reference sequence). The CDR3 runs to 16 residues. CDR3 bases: TGTGCCAGCAGCGGGACTAGCGGGAAGCCCTACAATGAGCAGTTCTTC. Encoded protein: CASSGTSGKPYNEQFF.

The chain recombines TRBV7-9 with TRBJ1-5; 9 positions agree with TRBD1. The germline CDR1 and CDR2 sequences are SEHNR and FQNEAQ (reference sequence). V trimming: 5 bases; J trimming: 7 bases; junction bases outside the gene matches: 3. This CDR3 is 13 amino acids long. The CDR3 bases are TGTGCCAGCAGCCCGGACAGGGGCCAGCCCCAGCATTTT. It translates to CASSPDRGQPQHF.

CDR3 DNA sequence: TGTGCCAGCAGCTTACCCGCGAGAAACTATGGCTACACCTTC. Translation gives CASSLPARNYGYTF. This chain links TRBV7-9 with TRBJ1-2; D uncertain. The CDR3 totals 14 residues. The germline gives CDR1 SEHNR, CDR2 FQNEAQ (reference sequence). V was trimmed by 2 bases and J by 2 bases, leaving 9 bases between them.

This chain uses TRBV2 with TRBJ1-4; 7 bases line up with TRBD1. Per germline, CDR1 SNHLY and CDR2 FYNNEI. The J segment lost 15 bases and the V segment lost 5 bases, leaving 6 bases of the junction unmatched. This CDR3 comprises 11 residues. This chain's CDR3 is CASSPGQQVFF. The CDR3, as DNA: TGTGCCAGCAGTCCGGGACAGCAAGTGTTTTTT.

The CDR3 DNA follows: TGTGCCAGTAGTATTTCCGCACGAGGCTACACCTTC. Translated, it gives CASSISARGYTF. V gene TRBV19 combines with J gene TRBJ1-2; D uncertain. The germline V and J ends were trimmed by 3 bases and 8 bases, with 10 bases remaining between them. Germline CDR1 and CDR2: LNHDA and SQIVND (reference sequence). The CDR3 extends over 12 amino acids. The variable domain in full, with the rest retrieved from reference TRBV19 and TRBJ1-2, is DGGITQSPKYLFRKEGQNVTLSCEQNLNHDAMYWYRQDPGQGLRLIYYSQIVNDFQKGDIAEGYSVSREKKESFPLTVTSAQKNPTAFYLCASSISARGYTFGSGTRLTVV.

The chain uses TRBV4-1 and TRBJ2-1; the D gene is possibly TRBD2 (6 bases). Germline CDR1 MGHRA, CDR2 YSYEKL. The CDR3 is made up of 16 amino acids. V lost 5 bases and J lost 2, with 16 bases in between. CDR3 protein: CASSAPGTVAYNEQFF. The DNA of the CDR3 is TGCGCCAGCAGCGCCCCCGGGACTGTCGCCTACAATGAGCAGTTCTTC.

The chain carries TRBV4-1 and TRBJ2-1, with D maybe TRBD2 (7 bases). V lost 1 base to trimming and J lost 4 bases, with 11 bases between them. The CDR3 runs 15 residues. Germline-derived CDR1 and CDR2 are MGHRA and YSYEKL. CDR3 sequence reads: CASSQGGGGYNEQFF. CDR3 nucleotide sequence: TGCGCCAGCAGCCAAGGGGGAGGGGGATACAATGAGCAGTTCTTC.